This TCR beta chain was retrieved from a study of blood T cell repertoires in COVID-19 (dated by TCRdb to 2020 to 2021). With regard to the full study: The collaborator samples originated in the United States, Italy and Spain and spanned the acute and convalescent phases of COVID-19. The prospective study material was composed of cDNA or gDNA derived from T cells, B-cell-depleted T cells, or PBMCs. Where available, HLA class I and class II types were taken from metadata supplied by the sample provider and were not determined by assay-based typing. Subjects who had been exposed to COVID-19, were actively infected with it, or had recovered from it provided the deeply sampled blood TCRbeta repertoires that made up the dataset. The sample metadata nearly always contained a de-identified subject ID, COVID-19 status, age in years and sex. The repertoires were released in a freely available public database intended as a resource for research on the immune response to SARS-CoV-2. Samples came from the ongoing ImmuneRACE study (first 160 participants) plus 1,254 subjects from 6 global collaborators. The investigation overall reported the following: The quantity of clinical and demographic metadata differed by source and by participant and was supplied without curation.

TCRbeta CDR3 regions were amplified from genomic DNA by means of the immunoSEQ Assay, a bias-controlled multiplex PCR. The authors' pipeline ran thus. The number of nucleated cells in each sample was estimated by amplification of reference gene primers within the assay. Sequence reads were collapsed and filtered to measure the absolute abundance of every unique TCRbeta CDR3 rearrangement. Productive Simpson clonality was computed per sample as the square root of Simpson's diversity index over productive rearrangements. TCRdb took this table from immuneACCESS and kept in-frame rearrangements with V and J called. Such tables lack part of the clones; where checked against another copy, unresolved V genes explain under half of the gap, and the rest is unexplained. The V and J calls and clone size are taken from that table; D and trimming were inferred from the DNA. In all, the sample holds approximately 180,000 clones, and 80% to 90% of those were seen once. The ten largest account for over 2.5% of the sample.

In regard to this clone: Its binding antigen is unknown. No clone much larger than this one lies a single base away; base qualities are absent.

CDR1 and CDR2 are drawn from the germline V gene (reference sequence): LNHDA, SQIVND. V ends up 7 bases short and J 4 bases short, with an unmatched junction base count of 3. The CDR3 covers 14 residues, taking in both the cysteine and the phenylalanine. The entry retains the CDR3 DNA only, 42 bases that are in frame from base 1. Whole blood was collected in K2EDTA tubes by collaborating institutions according to the institutions' own protocols. For TCRbeta analysis, collaborator samples were shipped as frozen whole blood, as isolated PBMCs, or as DNA extracted from either sample type. Sequences were obtained from peripheral blood. The chain joins TRBV19 to TRBJ2-2; 10 of the junction bases match TRBD2. The source of this sequence is a man aged 55 to 70 with acute or convalescent COVID-19. In nucleotides, the sequence is TGTGCCAGTAAAAGACTAGCGGGCACCGGGGAGCTGTTTTTT. It specifies CASKRLAGTGELFF.